This is a list of T cell receptor beta chains from one sample in a study of cytomegalovirus exposure and HLA in healthy donors. Measured with immunoSEQ multiplex PCR; TCRdb has only the in-frame clones, and not every one. The sample shows just over 40,000 clones, and more than 5.5% sits with its ten largest clones. The source material was PBMCs. These receptors came from a man aged 25-45 years in good health and CMV-seronegative. The CDR3 runs from the conserved cysteine through the conserved F or W. The D gene is left open where the match is weak.

d_gene: TRBD1; j_gene: TRBJ2-5; v_gene: TRBV6-5; CDR3nt: TGTGCCAGCAGTTACGGGGAAGGGACAGCCCAGTACTTC; CDR3aa: CASSYGEGTAQYF
d_gene: TRBD1; j_gene: TRBJ1-2; v_gene: TRBV7-6; CDR3nt: TGTGCCAGCAGCTTAATCCCCTCGGACAGGGAGTCCGGCTACACCTTC; CDR3aa: CASSLIPSDRESGYTF
d_gene: NA; j_gene: TRBJ2-1; v_gene: TRBV7-2; CDR3nt: TGTGCCAGCAGCCCGATGAGTGGTTACAATGAGCAGTTCTTC; CDR3aa: CASSPMSGYNEQFF
d_gene: NA; j_gene: TRBJ2-7; v_gene: TRBV6-5; CDR3nt: TGTGCCAGCAGCTTCCAGGGAAACTCCTACGAGCAGTACTTC; CDR3aa: CASSFQGNSYEQYF
d_gene: TRBD1; j_gene: TRBJ2-1; v_gene: TRBV29-1; CDR3nt: TGCAGCCTGGGGGTGGGGACAGCTAACAATGAGCAGTTCTTC; CDR3aa: CSLGVGTANNEQFF
d_gene: NA; j_gene: TRBJ2-5; v_gene: TRBV11-3; CDR3nt: TGTGCCAGCAGCTTAGCCGCGGGACCCCAAGAGACCCAGTACTTC; CDR3aa: CASSLAAGPQETQYF
d_gene: TRBD1; j_gene: TRBJ1-5; v_gene: TRBV6-5; CDR3nt: TGTGCCAGCAGCCGACAGGGGAGCAATCAGCCCCAGCATTTT; CDR3aa: CASSRQGSNQPQHF
d_gene: TRBD1; j_gene: TRBJ2-1; v_gene: TRBV7-8; CDR3nt: TGTGCCAGCAGCTTAGGGCGGACAGGGATGTTTGAGCAGTTCTTC; CDR3aa: CASSLGRTGMFEQFF
d_gene: NA; j_gene: TRBJ1-1; v_gene: TRBV6-5; CDR3nt: TGTGCCAGCAGACTAAACACTGAAGATTTCTTT; CDR3aa: CASRLNTEDFF
d_gene: TRBD2; j_gene: TRBJ2-1; v_gene: TRBV4-2; CDR3nt: TGTGCCAGCAGCCAGGGAGCGGGGGGGAGTCTGAATGAGCAGTTCTTC; CDR3aa: CASSQGAGGSLNEQFF
d_gene: TRBD1; j_gene: TRBJ1-6; v_gene: TRBV5-6; CDR3nt: TGTGCCAGCAGCTTGCGGTCGGGGACAGGGGCCTCACCCCTCCACTTT; CDR3aa: CASSLRSGTGASPLHF
d_gene: NA; j_gene: TRBJ1-1; v_gene: TRBV6-1; CDR3nt: TGTGCCAGCAGTGCAAGACAAATGAACACTGAAGCTTTCTTT; CDR3aa: CASSARQMNTEAFF
d_gene: TRBD2; j_gene: TRBJ2-1; v_gene: TRBV5-1; CDR3nt: TGCGCCAGCAGCCTAGCGGGAGGGCCCAATGAGCAGTTCTTC; CDR3aa: CASSLAGGPNEQFF
d_gene: NA; j_gene: TRBJ2-1; v_gene: TRBV6-5; CDR3nt: TGTGCCAGCAGTTACGGGTCAGGGGCCAATGAGCAGTTCTTC; CDR3aa: CASSYGSGANEQFF
d_gene: NA; j_gene: TRBJ1-2; v_gene: TRBV5-1; CDR3nt: TGCGCCAGCAGCTTGGGACAGGATGGCTACACCTTC; CDR3aa: CASSLGQDGYTF
d_gene: NA; j_gene: TRBJ1-6; v_gene: TRBV6-5; CDR3nt: TGTGCCAGCAGTTCTGACCGGGGCTATAATTCACCCCTCCACTTT; CDR3aa: CASSSDRGYNSPLHF
d_gene: NA; j_gene: TRBJ1-5; v_gene: TRBV29-1; CDR3nt: TGCAGCGTAGACAGACGGTTTAGCAATCAGCCCCAGCATTTT; CDR3aa: CSVDRRFSNQPQHF
d_gene: NA; j_gene: TRBJ1-3; v_gene: TRBV6-5; CDR3nt: TGTGCCAGCAGTTTAGGGAGCGGAAACTCTGGAAACACCATATATTTT; CDR3aa: CASSLGSGNSGNTIYF
d_gene: NA; j_gene: TRBJ2-7; v_gene: TRBV27; CDR3nt: TGTGCCAGCCGTCCGGGTGGCGGGGATGCCTACGAGCAGTACTTC; CDR3aa: CASRPGGGDAYEQYF
d_gene: TRBD1; j_gene: TRBJ2-3; v_gene: TRBV13; CDR3nt: TGTGCCAGCAGCATGTCCAGGGGGCAGGGCACAGATACGCAGTATTTT; CDR3aa: CASSMSRGQGTDTQYF
d_gene: TRBD2; j_gene: TRBJ2-2; v_gene: TRBV4-1; CDR3nt: TGCGCCAGCAGCCTTGAGCGGGGGCCGAACACCGGGGAGCTGTTTTTT; CDR3aa: CASSLERGPNTGELFF
d_gene: TRBD1; j_gene: TRBJ2-1; v_gene: TRBV5-4; CDR3nt: TGTGCCAGCAGCGTGGAGGGACAGGGGGCGTTCAATGAGCAGTTCTTC; CDR3aa: CASSVEGQGAFNEQFF
d_gene: NA; j_gene: TRBJ2-2; v_gene: TRBV4-1; CDR3nt: TGCGCCAGCAGCCAAGAACCCTGGGCGGGGCATAACACCGGGGAGCTGTTTTTT; CDR3aa: CASSQEPWAGHNTGELFF
d_gene: TRBD1; j_gene: TRBJ2-1; v_gene: TRBV19; CDR3nt: TGTGCCAGTACACCCGGACAGGTCCCTCACAATGAGCAGTTCTTC; CDR3aa: CASTPGQVPHNEQFF
d_gene: TRBD1; j_gene: TRBJ2-7; v_gene: TRBV7-2; CDR3nt: TGTGCCAGCAGCCCCGGACAGGGGTACGAGCAGTACTTC; CDR3aa: CASSPGQGYEQYF
d_gene: TRBD1; j_gene: TRBJ2-1; v_gene: TRBV19; CDR3nt: TGTGCCAGTATCTCCTACAGGGGGAATGAGCAGTTCTTC; CDR3aa: CASISYRGNEQFF
d_gene: TRBD1; j_gene: TRBJ1-2; v_gene: TRBV28; CDR3nt: TGTGCCAGCAGTTCCGGGGACAGGGGGAACTATGGCTACACCTTC; CDR3aa: CASSSGDRGNYGYTF
d_gene: NA; j_gene: TRBJ1-4; v_gene: TRBV5-8; CDR3nt: TGTGCCAGCAGCTTGGCCGACAGGCTCCCAACTAATGAAAAACTGTTTTTT; CDR3aa: CASSLADRLPTNEKLFF
d_gene: TRBD2; j_gene: TRBJ2-1; v_gene: TRBV13; CDR3nt: TGTGCCAGCAGCTTTAAACTAGCGGGGGGGCCCCACAATGAGCAGTTCTTC; CDR3aa: CASSFKLAGGPHNEQFF
d_gene: NA; j_gene: TRBJ1-6; v_gene: TRBV7-2; CDR3nt: TGTGCCAGCAGCTCATCTCCGGGACGGGGGCCCCTCCACTTT; CDR3aa: CASSSSPGRGPLHF
d_gene: NA; j_gene: TRBJ2-3; v_gene: TRBV6-5; CDR3nt: TGTGCCAGCACAACAGGCACAGATACGCAGTATTTT; CDR3aa: CASTTGTDTQYF
d_gene: TRBD1; j_gene: TRBJ1-5; v_gene: TRBV6-6; CDR3nt: TGTGCCAGCAGTTACGGGACAGGCAATCAGCCCCAGCATTTT; CDR3aa: CASSYGTGNQPQHF
d_gene: TRBD1; j_gene: TRBJ1-6; v_gene: TRBV6-1; CDR3nt: TGTGCCAGCGGGGACAGAGTTAATTCACCCCTCCACTTT; CDR3aa: CASGDRVNSPLHF
d_gene: NA; j_gene: TRBJ2-7; v_gene: TRBV9; CDR3nt: TGTGCCAGCAGCATGGGCGGGGAGGCCTACGAGCAGTACTTC; CDR3aa: CASSMGGEAYEQYF
d_gene: NA; j_gene: TRBJ2-7; v_gene: TRBV9; CDR3nt: TGTGCCAGCAGCGCCTCCGGGACACTAACATACGAGCAGTACTTC; CDR3aa: CASSASGTLTYEQYF